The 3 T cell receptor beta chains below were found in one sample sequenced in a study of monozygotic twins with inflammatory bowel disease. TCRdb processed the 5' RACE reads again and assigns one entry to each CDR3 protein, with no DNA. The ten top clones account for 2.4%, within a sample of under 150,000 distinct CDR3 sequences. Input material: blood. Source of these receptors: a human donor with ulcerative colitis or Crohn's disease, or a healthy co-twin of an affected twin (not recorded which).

CDR3: CASSYRQYTEAFF. The chain links TRBV6-2 or TRBV6-3 to TRBJ1-1. The CDR3 covers 13 residues. Germline V CDR1 and CDR2: MNHEY, SVGEGT.

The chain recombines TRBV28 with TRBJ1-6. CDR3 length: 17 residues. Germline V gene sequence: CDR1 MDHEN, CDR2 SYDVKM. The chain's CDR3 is CASSFESPVDGDSPLHF.

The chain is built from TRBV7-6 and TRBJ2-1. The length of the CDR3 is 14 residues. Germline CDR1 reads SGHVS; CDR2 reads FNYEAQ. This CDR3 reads CASSLGAAYNEQFF.